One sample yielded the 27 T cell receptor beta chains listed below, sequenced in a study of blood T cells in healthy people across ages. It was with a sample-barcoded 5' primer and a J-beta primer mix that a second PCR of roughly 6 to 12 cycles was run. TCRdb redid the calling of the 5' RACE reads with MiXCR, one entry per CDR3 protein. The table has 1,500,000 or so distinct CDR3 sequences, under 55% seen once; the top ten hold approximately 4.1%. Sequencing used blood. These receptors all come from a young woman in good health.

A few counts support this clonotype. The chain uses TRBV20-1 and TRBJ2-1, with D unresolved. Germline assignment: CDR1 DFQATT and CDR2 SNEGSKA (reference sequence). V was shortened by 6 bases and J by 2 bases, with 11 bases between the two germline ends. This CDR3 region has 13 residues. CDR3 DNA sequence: TGCAGTGCCCTTCCTCGGGCCTACAATGAGCAGTTCTTC. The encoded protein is CSALPRAYNEQFF.

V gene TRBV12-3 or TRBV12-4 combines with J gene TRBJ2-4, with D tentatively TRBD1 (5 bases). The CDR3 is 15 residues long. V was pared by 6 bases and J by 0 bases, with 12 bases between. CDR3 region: CASSPTARAKNIQYF. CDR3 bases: TGTGCCAGCAGCCCGACAGCCCGAGCCAAAAACATTCAGTACTTC.

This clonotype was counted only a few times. This CDR3 is CASSVGGGKNYNEQFF. Here the CDR3 DNA reads TGTGCCAGCAGCGTAGGTGGCGGGAAAAATTACAATGAGCAGTTCTTC. The chain combines TRBV9 with TRBJ2-1, with D perhaps matching TRBD2 (6 bases). Deletions cut 0 bases from V and 4 bases from J, with 14 bases between. CDR1 is SGDLS, CDR2 YYNGEE, per germline. The length of the CDR3 is 16 residues.

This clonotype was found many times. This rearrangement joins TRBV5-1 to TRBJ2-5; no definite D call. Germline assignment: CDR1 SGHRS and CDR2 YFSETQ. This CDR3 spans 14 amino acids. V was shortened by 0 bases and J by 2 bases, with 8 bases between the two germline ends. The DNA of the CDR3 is TGCGCCAGCAGCTTGGGGGCTATACAAGAGACCCAGTACTTC. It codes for CASSLGAIQETQYF.

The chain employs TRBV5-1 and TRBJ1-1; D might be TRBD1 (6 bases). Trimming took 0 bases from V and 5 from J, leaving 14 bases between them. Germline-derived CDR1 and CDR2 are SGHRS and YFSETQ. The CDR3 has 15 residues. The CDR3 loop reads CASSLAGGLGTEAFF. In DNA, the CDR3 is TGCGCCAGCAGCTTGGCCGGGGGCCTGGGAACTGAAGCTTTCTTT.

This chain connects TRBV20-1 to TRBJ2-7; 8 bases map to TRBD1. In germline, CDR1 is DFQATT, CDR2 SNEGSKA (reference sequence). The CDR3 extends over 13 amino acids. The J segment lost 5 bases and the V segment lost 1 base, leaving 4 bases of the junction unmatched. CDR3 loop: CSARAQGADEQYF. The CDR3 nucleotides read TGCAGTGCTAGAGCCCAGGGGGCAGACGAGCAGTACTTC.

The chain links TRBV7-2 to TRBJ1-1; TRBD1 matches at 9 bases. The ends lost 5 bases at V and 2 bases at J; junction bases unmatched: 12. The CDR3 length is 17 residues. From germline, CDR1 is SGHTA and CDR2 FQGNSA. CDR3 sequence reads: CASSPNGYRGRNTEAFF. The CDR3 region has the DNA TGTGCCAGCAGCCCAAATGGGTACAGGGGGCGTAACACTGAAGCTTTCTTT.

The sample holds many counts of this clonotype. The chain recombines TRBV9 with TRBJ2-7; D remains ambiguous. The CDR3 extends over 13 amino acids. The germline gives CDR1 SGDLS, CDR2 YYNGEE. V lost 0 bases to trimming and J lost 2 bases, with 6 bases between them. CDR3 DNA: TGTGCCAGCAGCGTAGATGGCACCTACGAGCAGTACTTC. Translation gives CASSVDGTYEQYF.

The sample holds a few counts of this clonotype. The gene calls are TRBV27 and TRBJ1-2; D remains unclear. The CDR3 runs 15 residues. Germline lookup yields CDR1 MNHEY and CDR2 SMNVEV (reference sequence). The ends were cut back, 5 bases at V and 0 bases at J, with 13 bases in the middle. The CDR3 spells CASSPQAGANYGYTF. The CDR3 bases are TGTGCCAGCAGTCCCCAGGCCGGGGCTAACTATGGCTACACCTTC.

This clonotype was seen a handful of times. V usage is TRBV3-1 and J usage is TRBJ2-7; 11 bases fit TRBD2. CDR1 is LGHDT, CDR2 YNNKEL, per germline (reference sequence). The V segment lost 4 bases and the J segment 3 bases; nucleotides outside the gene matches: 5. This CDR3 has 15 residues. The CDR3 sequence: CASSLGLAGDYEQYF. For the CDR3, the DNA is TGTGCCAGCAGCCTCGGACTAGCGGGTGACTACGAGCAGTACTTC.

CDR3 in DNA: TGTGCCAGCAGCTTCCTCATCAATGAGCAGTTCTTC. It codes for CASSFLINEQFF. The genes are TRBV5-6 and TRBJ2-1; unclear D gene. Germline CDR1 SGHDT, CDR2 YYEEEE. Trimming pared 2 bases from V and 6 bases from J, leaving 6 bases between. This CDR3 comprises 12 residues.

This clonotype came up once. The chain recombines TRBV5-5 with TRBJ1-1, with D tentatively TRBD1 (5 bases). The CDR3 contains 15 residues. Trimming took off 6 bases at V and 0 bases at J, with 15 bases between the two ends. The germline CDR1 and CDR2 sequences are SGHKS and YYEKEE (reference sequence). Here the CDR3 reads CASNSPGPMNTEAFF. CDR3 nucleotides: TGTGCCAGCAATTCTCCGGGACCTATGAACACTGAAGCTTTCTTT.

CDR3 sequence reads: CASSPGTSGPYNEQYF. Here the CDR3 DNA reads TGTGCCAGCAGCCCCGGGACTAGCGGTCCCTACAATGAGCAGTACTTC. The V and J genes are TRBV7-3 and TRBJ2-7; 11 bases line up with TRBD2. In germline, CDR1 is SGHTA, CDR2 FQGTGA. The CDR3 has 16 amino acids. V was clipped by 5 bases and J by 7 bases; unmatched bases: 13.

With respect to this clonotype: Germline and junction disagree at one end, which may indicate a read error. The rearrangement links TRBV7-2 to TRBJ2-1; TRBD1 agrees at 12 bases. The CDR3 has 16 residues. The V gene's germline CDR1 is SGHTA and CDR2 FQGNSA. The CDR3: CVSSFQTGTGGVEQFF. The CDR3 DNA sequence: TGTGTCAGCAGCTTTCAGACCGGGACAGGGGGCGTAGAGCAGTTCTTC.

CDR3 in DNA: TGTGCCACCAGCAGAGATCCGGGAGATGGCTACACCTTC. This encodes CATSRDPGDGYTF. V usage is TRBV15 and J usage is TRBJ1-2, with no clear D. The CDR3 is 13 residues long. Trimming removed 0 bases from V and 6 bases from J, with 8 bases in between. Germline V gene data show CDR1 as LNHNV and CDR2 as YYDKDF (reference sequence).

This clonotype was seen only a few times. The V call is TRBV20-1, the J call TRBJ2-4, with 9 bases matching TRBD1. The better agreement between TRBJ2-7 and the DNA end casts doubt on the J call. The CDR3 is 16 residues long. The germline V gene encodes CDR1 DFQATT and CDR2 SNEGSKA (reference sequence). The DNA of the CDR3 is TGCAGTGCTAGAGATACGGCGGGGGACAGGGACTACGAGCAGTACTTC. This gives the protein CSARDTAGDRDYEQYF.

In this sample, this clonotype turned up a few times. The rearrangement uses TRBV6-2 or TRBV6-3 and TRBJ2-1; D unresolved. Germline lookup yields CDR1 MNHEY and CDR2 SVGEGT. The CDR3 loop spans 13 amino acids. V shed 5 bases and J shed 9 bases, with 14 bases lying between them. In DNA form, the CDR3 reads TGTGCCAGCAGTGCCCGCTGGGGATTTGAGCAGTTCTTC. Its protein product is CASSARWGFEQFF.

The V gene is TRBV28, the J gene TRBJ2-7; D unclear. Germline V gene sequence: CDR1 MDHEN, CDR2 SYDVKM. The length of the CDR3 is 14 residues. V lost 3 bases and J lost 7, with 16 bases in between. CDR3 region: CASSFFDRSYEQYF. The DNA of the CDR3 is TGTGCCAGCAGTTTTTTCGATCGGTCTTATGAGCAGTACTTC.

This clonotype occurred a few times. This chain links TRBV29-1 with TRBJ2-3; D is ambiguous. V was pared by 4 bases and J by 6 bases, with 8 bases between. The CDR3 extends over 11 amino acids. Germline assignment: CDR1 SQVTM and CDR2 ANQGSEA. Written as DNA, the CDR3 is TGCAGCGTTGGTGCACCGGATACGCAGTATTTT. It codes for CSVGAPDTQYF.

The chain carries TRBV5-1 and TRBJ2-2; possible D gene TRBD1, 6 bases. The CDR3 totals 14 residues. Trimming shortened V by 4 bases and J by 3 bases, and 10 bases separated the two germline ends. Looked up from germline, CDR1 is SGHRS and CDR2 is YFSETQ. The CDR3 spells CASSRYRDTGELFF. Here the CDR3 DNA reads TGCGCCAGCAGCCGATACAGGGACACCGGGGAGCTGTTTTTT.

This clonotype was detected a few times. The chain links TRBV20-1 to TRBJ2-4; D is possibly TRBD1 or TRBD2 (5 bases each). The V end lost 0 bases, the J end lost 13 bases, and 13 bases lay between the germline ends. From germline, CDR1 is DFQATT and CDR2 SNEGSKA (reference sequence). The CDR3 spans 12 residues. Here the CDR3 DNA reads TGCAGTGCTAGAGAAGGGGTCTGGGAGCAGTACTTC. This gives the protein CSAREGVWEQYF.

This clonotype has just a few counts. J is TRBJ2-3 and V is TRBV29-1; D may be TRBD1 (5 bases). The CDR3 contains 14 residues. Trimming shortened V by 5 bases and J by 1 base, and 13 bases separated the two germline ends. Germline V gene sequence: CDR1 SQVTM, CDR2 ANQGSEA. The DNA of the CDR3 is TGCAGCGTTTGGGTCAGGGCGGGCACAGATACGCAGTATTTT. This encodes CSVWVRAGTDTQYF.

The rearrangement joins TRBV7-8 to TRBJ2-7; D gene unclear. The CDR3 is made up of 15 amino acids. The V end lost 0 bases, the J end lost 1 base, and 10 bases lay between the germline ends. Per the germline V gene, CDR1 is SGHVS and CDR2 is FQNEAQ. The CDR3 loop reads CASSLARTPSYEQYF. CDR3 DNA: TGTGCCAGCAGCTTAGCCAGGACCCCTTCCTACGAGCAGTACTTC.

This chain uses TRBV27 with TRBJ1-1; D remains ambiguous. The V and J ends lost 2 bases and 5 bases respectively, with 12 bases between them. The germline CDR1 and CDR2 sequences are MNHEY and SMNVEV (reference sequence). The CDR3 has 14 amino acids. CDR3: CASSLVLGMTEAFF. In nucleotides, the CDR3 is TGTGCCAGCAGTTTAGTATTAGGGATGACTGAAGCTTTCTTT.

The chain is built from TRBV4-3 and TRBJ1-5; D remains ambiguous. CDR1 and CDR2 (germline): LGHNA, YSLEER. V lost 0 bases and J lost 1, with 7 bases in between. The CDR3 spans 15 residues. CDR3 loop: CASSQEVLSNQPQHF. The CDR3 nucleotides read TGCGCCAGCAGCCAAGAGGTTCTAAGCAATCAGCCCCAGCATTTT.

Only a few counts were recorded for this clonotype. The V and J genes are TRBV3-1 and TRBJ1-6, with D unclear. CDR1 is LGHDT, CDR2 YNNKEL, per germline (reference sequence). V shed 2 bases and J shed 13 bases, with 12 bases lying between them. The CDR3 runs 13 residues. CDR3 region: CASSQIGSNPLHF. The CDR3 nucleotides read TGTGCCAGCAGCCAAATCGGGAGCAACCCCCTCCACTTT.

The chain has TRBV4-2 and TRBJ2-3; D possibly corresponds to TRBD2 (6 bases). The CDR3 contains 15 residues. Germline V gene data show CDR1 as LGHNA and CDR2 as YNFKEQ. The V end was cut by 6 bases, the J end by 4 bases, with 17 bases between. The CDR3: CASSAGRPGADTQYF. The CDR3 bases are TGTGCCAGCAGTGCAGGGCGGCCGGGAGCAGATACGCAGTATTTT.